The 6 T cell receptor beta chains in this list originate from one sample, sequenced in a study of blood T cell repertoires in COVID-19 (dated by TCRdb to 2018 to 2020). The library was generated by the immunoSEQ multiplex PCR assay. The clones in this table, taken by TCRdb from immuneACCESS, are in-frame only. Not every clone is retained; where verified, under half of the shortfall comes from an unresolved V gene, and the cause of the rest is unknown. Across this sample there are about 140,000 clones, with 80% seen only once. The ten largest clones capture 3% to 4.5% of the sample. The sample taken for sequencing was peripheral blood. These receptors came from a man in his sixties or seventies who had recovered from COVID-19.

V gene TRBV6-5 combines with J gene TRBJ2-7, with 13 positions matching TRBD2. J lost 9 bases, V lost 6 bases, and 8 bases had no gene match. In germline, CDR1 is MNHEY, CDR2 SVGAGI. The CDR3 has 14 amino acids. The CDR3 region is CASSRTSGSYRQYF. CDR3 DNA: TGTGCCAGCAGCCGGACTAGCGGGAGTTATCGGCAGTACTTC.

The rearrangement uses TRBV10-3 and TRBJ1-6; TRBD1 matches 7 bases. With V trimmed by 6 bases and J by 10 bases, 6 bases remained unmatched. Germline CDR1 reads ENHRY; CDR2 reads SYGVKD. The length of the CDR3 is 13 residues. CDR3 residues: CAIRGTAPSPLHF. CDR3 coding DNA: TGTGCCATCAGGGGGACAGCGCCGTCACCCCTCCACTTT.

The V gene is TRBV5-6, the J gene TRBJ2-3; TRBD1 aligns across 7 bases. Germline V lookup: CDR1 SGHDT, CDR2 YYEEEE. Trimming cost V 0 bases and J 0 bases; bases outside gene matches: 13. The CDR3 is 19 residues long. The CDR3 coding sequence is TGTGCCAGCAGCTTGGTGAACAGGGGAAAAGGGTCTAGCACAGATACGCAGTATTTT. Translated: CASSLVNRGKGSSTDTQYF.

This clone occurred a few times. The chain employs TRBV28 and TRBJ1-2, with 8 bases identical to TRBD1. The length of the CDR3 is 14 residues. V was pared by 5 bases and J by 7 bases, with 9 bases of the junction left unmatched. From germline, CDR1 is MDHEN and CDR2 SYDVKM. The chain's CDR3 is CASSTSPRGRGYTF. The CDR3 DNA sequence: TGTGCCAGCAGTACATCACCCAGGGGGCGTGGCTACACCTTC.

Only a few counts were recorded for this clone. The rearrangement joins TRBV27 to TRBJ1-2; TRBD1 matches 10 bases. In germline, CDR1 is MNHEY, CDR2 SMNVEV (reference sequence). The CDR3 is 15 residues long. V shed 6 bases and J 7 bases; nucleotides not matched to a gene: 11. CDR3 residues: CASSSGTGEVGGYTF. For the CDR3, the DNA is TGTGCCAGCAGCTCCGGGACAGGGGAGGTAGGTGGCTACACCTTC.

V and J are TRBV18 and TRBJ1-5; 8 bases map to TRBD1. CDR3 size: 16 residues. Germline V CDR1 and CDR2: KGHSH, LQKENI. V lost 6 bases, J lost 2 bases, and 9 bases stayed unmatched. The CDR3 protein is CASSHNTGGGNQPQHF. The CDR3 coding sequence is TGTGCCAGCTCGCACAATACAGGGGGGGGCAATCAGCCCCAGCATTTT.